This T cell receptor (beta chain) originates from a study of vaccination and CD4 T cells after COVID-19. About the research overall: Blood was drawn a median around 70 days post second dose, range 14 to 241.

As to treatment: approximately 11-day PBMC culture with coronavirus spike peptide pools or control peptides (ViraFEST assay). Peptide-pool expansion of antigen-specific T cells preceded TCR sequencing in ViraFEST. Culture of 1.9 million or so PBMCs per well took place with roughly 9.6 IU/ml IL-2 and 10 ug/ml peptide pools. With the Oncomine TCR Beta short-read assay, DNA from cultured CD4+ T cells was sequenced. Researchers extracted genomic DNA from CD4+ T cells that had been cultured. In TCRdb, the PCR reads were re-called with MiXCR into one record per CDR3 protein. The data hold approximately 14,000 distinct CDR3 sequences, with over 25% observed a single time. A word on this clonotype: Its cognate antigen is unknown.

CDR3 length: 15 amino acids. The germline CDR1 and CDR2 sequences are SGHVS and FNYEAQ. V gave up 6 bases and J gave up 2 bases; unmatched junction bases: 9. The genes are TRBV7-6 and TRBJ1-1; 7 nucleotides match TRBD1. The sample taken for sequencing was cultured CD4+ T cells from blood. This sequence was found in a human donor with COVID-19. DNA for the CDR3: TGTGCCAGCAGTCCAGATACAGGGGAAAACACTGAAGCTTTCTTT. Translation: CASSPDTGENTEAFF.